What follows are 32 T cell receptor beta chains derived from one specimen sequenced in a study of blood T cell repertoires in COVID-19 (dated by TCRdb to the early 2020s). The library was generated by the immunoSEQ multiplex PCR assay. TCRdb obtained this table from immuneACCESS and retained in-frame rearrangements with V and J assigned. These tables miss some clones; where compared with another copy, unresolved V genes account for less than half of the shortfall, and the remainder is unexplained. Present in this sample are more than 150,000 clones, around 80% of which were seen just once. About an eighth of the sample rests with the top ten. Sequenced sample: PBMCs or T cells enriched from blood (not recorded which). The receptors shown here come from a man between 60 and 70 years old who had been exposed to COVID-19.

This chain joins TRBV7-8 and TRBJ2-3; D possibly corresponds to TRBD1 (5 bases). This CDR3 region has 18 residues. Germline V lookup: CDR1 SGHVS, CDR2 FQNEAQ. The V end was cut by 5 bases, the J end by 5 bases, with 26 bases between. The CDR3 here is CASSERLIRRQGEDTQYF. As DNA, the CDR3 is TGTGCCAGCAGCGAACGTCTGATCAGGCGGCAGGGTGAAGATACGCAGTATTTT.

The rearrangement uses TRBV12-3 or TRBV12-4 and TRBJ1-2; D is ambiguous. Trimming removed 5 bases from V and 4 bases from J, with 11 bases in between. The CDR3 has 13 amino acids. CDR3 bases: TGTGCCAGCAGTCCCACAGATCTCTATGGCTACACCTTC. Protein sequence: CASSPTDLYGYTF.

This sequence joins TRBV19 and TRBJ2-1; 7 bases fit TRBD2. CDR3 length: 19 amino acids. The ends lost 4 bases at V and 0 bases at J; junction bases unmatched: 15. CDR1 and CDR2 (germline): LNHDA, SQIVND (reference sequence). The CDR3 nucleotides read TGTGCCAGTAGTACCCCCGGGGAACTAGCGTTTAGCTCCTACAATGAGCAGTTCTTC. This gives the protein CASSTPGELAFSSYNEQFF. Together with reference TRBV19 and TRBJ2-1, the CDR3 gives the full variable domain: DGGITQSPKYLFRKEGQNVTLSCEQNLNHDAMYWYRQDPGQGLRLIYYSQIVNDFQKGDIAEGYSVSREKKESFPLTVTSAQKNPTAFYLCASSTPGELAFSSYNEQFFGPGTRLTVL.

For the CDR3, the DNA is TGCGCCAGCAGCCTCGCAGGGACACTTGAAGCTTTCTTT. Translation gives CASSLAGTLEAFF. The V call is TRBV4-1, the J call TRBJ1-1; D might be TRBD1 (6 bases). Trimming took off 4 bases at V and 7 bases at J, with 13 bases between the two ends. Germline V CDR1 and CDR2: MGHRA, YSYEKL. This CDR3 region has 13 residues.

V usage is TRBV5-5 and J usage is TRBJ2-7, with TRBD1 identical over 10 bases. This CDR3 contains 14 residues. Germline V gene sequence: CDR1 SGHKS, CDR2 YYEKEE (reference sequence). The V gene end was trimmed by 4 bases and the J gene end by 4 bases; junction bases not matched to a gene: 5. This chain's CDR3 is CASSQGQGRYEQYF. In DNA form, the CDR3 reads TGTGCCAGCAGCCAGGGACAGGGGAGATACGAGCAGTACTTC.

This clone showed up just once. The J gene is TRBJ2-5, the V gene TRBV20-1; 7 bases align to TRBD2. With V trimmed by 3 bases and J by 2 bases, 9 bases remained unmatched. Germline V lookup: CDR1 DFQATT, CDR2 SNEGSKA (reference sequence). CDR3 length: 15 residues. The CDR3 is CSASPRLAYQETQYF. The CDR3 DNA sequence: TGCAGTGCTAGTCCCCGACTAGCTTATCAAGAGACCCAGTACTTC.

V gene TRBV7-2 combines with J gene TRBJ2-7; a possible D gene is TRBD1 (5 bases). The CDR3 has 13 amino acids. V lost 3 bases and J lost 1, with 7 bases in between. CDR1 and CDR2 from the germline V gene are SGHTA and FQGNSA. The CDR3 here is CASSFPGSYEQYF. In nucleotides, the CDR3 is TGTGCCAGCAGCTTCCCAGGGTCCTACGAGCAGTACTTC.

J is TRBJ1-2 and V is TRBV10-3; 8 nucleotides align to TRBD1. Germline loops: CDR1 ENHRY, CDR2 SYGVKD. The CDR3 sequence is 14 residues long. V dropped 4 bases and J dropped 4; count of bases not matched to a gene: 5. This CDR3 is CAISVDRGSYGYTF. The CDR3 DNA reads TGTGCCATCAGTGTAGACAGGGGTTCCTATGGCTACACCTTC.

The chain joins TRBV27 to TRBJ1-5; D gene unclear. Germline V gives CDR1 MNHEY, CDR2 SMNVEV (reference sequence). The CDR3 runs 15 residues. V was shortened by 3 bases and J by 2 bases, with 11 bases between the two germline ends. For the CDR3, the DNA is TGTGCCAGCAGTTTGCGGGTTTCAGGCAATCAGCCCCAGCATTTT. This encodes CASSLRVSGNQPQHF.

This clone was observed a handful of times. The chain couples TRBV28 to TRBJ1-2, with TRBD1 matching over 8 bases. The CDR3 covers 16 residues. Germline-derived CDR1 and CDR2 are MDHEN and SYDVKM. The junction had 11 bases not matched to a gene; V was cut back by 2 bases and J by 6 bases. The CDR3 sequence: CASSLLILDRENGYTF. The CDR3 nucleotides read TGTGCCAGCAGTTTACTAATTCTGGACAGGGAGAATGGCTACACCTTC.

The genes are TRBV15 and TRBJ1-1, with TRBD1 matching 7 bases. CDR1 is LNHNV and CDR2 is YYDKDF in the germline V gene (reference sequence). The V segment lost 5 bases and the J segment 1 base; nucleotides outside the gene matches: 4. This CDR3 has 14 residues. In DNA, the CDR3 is TGTGCCACCAGCCCTCGACAGGGGAACACTGAAGCTTTCTTT. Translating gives CATSPRQGNTEAFF.

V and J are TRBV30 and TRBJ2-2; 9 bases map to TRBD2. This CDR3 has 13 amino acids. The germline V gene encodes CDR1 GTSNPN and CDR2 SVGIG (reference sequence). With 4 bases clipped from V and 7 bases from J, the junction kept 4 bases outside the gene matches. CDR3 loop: CAWTLAGYGELFF. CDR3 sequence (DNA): TGTGCCTGGACACTAGCGGGTTACGGGGAGCTGTTTTTT.

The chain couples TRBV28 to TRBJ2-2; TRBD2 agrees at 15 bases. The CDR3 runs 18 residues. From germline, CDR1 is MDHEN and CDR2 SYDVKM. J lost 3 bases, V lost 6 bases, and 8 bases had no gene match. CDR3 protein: CASSLTGTSGRYTGELFF. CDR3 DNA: TGTGCCAGCAGCCTCACCGGGACTAGCGGGAGGTACACCGGGGAGCTGTTTTTT.

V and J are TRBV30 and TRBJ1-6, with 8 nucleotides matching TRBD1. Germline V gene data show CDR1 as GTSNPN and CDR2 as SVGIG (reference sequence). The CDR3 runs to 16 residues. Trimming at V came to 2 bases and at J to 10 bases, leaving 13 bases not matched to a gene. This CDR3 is CAWSFNLGQGRSPLHF. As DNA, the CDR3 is TGTGCCTGGAGTTTTAATCTCGGACAGGGCCGATCACCCCTCCACTTT.

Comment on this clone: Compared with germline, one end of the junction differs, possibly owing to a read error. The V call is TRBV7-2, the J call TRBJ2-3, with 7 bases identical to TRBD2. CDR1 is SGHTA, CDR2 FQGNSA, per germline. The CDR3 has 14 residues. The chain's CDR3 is CASSLALASGPRDF. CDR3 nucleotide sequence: TGTGCCAGCAGCTTAGCGCTGGCTAGCGGTCCTCGGGATTTT.

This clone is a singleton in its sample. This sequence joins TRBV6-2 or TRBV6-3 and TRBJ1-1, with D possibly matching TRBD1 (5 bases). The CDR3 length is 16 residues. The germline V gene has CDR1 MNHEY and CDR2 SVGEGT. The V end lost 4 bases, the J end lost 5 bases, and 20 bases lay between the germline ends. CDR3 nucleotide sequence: TGTGCCAGCAGTTCCCCGGGGAGGGCCCGGGGGACTGAAGCTTTCTTT. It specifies CASSSPGRARGTEAFF.

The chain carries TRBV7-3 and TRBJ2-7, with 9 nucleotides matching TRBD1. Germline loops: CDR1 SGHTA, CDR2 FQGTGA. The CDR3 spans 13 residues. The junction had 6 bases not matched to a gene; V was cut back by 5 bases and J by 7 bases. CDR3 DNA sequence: TGTGCCAGCAGCCGAACGGACAGGGGTGAGCAGTACTTC. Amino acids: CASSRTDRGEQYF.

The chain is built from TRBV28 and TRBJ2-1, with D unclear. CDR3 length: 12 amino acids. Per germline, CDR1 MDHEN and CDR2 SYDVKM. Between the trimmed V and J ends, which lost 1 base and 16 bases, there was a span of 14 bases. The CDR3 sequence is CASSLFELSRFF. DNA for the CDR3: TGTGCCAGCAGTTTATTCGAGCTAAGCCGATTCTTC.

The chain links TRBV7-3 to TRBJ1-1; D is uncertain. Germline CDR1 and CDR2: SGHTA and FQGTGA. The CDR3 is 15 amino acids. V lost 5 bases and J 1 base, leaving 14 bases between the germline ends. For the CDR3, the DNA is TGTGCCAGCAGCCCCTCTCCCGGGTGGAACACTGAAGCTTTCTTT. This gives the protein CASSPSPGWNTEAFF. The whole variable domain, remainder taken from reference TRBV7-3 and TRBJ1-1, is GAGVSQTPSNKVTEKGKYVELRCDPISGHTALYWYRQSLGQGPEFLIYFQGTGAADDSGLPNDRFFAVRPEGSVSTLKIQRTERGDSAVYLCASSPSPGWNTEAFFGQGTRLTVV.

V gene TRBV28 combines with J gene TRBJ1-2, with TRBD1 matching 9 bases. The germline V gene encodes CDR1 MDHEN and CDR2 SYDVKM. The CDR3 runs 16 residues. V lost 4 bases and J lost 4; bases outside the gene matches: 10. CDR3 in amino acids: CASSSHGTGRLYGYTF. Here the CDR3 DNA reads TGTGCCAGCAGTTCTCACGGGACAGGGAGACTCTATGGCTACACCTTC.

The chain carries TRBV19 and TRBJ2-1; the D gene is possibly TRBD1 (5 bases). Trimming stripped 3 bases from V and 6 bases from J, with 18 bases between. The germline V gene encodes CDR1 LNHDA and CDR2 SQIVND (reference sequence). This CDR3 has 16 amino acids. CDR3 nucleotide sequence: TGTGCCAGTAGTATCTTTATCGGCAGGGCGCTCAATGAGCAGTTCTTC. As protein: CASSIFIGRALNEQFF.

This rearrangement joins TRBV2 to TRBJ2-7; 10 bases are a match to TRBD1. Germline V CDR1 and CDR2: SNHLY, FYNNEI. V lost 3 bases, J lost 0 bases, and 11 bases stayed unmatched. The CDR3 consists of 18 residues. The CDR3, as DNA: TGTGCCAGCAGTGAGAGGACAGGGGGTATGATGATCTCCTACGAGCAGTACTTC. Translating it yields CASSERTGGMMISYEQYF.

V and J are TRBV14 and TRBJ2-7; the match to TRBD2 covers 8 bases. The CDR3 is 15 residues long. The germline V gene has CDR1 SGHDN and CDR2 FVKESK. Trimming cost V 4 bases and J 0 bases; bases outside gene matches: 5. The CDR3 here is CASSRNSGTSYEQYF. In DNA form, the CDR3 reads TGTGCCAGCAGCCGAAATAGCGGGACCTCCTACGAGCAGTACTTC. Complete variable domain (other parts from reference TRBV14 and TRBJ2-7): EAGVTQFPSHSVIEKGQTVTLRCDPISGHDNLYWYRRVMGKEIKFLLHFVKESKQDESGMPNNRFLAERTGGTYSTLKVQPAELEDSGVYFCASSRNSGTSYEQYFGPGTRLTVT.

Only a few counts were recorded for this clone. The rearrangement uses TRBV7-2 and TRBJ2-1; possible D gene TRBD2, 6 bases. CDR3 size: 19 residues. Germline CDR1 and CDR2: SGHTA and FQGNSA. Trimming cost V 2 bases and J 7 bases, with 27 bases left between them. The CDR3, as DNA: TGTGCCAGCAGCTTATCCACAGGCCGGATGGAGGGGAGGTGGAATGAGCAGTTCTTC. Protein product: CASSLSTGRMEGRWNEQFF.

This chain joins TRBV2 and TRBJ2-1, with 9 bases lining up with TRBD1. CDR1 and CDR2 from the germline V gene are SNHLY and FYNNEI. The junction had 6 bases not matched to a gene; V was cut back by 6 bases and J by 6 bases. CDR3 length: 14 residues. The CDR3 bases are TGTGCCAGCAGAACCGGGACAGGGATCAATGAGCAGTTCTTC. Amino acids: CASRTGTGINEQFF.

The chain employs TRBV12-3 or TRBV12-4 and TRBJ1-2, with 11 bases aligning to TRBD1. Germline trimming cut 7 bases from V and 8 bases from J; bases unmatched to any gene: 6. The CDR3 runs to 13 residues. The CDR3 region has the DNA TGTGCCAGCACCTGGACAGGGGGCGACGGCTACACCTTC. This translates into CASTWTGGDGYTF.

CDR3 in amino acids: CASGLAGGQETQYF. For the CDR3, the DNA is TGTGCCAGCGGCCTTGCGGGAGGGCAAGAGACCCAGTACTTC. The gene calls are TRBV6-5 and TRBJ2-5, with 9 bases aligning to TRBD2. The V gene end was trimmed by 8 bases and the J gene end by 2 bases; junction bases not matched to a gene: 6. Per germline, CDR1 MNHEY and CDR2 SVGAGI. CDR3 size: 14 residues.

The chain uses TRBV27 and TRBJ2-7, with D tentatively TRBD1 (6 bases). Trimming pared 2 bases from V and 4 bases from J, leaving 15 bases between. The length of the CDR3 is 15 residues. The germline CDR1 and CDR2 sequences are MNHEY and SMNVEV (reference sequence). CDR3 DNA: TGTGCCAGCAGTTTAACACAGGGCTTTTTGTACGAGCAGTACTTC. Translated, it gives CASSLTQGFLYEQYF.

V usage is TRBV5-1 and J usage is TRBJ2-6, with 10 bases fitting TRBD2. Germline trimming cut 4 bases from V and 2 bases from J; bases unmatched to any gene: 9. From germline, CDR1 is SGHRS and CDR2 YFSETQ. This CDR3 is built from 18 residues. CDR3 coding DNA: TGCGCCAGCAGCCGCTTTAGCGGGAGGACGGCTGGGGCCAACGTCCTGACTTTC. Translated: CASSRFSGRTAGANVLTF.

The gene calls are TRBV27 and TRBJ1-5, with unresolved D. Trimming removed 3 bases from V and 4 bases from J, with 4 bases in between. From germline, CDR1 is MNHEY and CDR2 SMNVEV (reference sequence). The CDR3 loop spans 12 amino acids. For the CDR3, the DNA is TGTGCCAGCAGTTTCCTGAATCAGCCCCAGCATTTT. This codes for CASSFLNQPQHF.

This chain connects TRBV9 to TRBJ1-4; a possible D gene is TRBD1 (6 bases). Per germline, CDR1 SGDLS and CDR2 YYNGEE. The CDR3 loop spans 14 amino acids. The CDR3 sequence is CASARGRGSEKLFF. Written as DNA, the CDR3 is TGTGCAAGCGCCAGGGGACGAGGGAGTGAAAAACTGTTTTTT.

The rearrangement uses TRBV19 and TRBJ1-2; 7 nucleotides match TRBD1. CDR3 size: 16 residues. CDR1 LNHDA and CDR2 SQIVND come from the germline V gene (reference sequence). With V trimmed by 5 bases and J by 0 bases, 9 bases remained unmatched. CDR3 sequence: CASSAQDRWANYGYTF. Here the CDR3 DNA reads TGTGCCAGTAGTGCACAGGACAGGTGGGCTAACTATGGCTACACCTTC.